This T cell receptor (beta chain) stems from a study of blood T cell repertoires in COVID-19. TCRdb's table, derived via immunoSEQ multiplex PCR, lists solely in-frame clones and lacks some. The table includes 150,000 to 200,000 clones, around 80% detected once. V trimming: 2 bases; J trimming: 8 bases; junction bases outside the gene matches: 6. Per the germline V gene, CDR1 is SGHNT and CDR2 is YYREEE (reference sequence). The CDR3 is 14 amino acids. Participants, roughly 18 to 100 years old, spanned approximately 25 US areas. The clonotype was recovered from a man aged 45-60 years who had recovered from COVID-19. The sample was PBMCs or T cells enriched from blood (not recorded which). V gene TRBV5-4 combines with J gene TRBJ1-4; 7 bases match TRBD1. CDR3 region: CASSLQGTEEKLFF. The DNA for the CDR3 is TGTGCCAGCAGCTTACAGGGGACAGAGGAAAAACTGTTTTTT.